The next 22 T cell receptor beta chains were all read from a single sample in a study of beta chain features in type 1 diabetes. Every isolated RNA sample was fully reverse transcribed, so sequencing captured expressed TCRB transcripts. Sequencing used immunoSEQ multiplex PCR; TCRdb keeps in-frame clones, though not all of them. The sample contains hundreds of thousands of clones, about 14% of which appear only once. Sequencing was performed on naive CD4+ T cells from blood. All receptors derive from a woman in her thirties or forties in good health.

This clone was picked up a small number of times. V gene TRBV29-1 combines with J gene TRBJ1-5; D is unclear. The germline V gene encodes CDR1 SQVTM and CDR2 ANQGSEA. V was trimmed by 4 bases and J by 6 bases, leaving 7 bases between them. The CDR3 is 11 residues long. The CDR3: CSVAGPQPQHF. DNA for the CDR3: TGCAGCGTTGCAGGTCCTCAGCCCCAGCATTTT.

This clone has more than one count but fewer than ten. Here the CDR3 reads CASSPANRAGNTIYF. Written as DNA, the CDR3 is TGTGCCAGCTCACCAGCGAACCGAGCTGGAAACACCATATATTTT. This sequence joins TRBV18 and TRBJ1-3; the D is unclear. The ends were cut back, 2 bases at V and 2 bases at J, with 10 bases in the middle. The CDR3 runs to 15 residues. In germline, CDR1 is KGHSH, CDR2 LQKENI.

The V and J genes are TRBV19 and TRBJ1-5; 7 bases match TRBD1. CDR3 length: 16 amino acids. The V and J ends lost 0 bases and 5 bases, in that order; junction bases with no gene match: 7. Per the germline V gene, CDR1 is LNHDA and CDR2 is SQIVND (reference sequence). Here the CDR3 DNA reads TGTGCCAGTAGTATAGAAAGGTACAGGGGCGATCAGCCCCAGCATTTT. This codes for CASSIERYRGDQPQHF.

This clone was picked up a small number of times. The chain links TRBV28 to TRBJ2-3; 8 bases match TRBD2. The V segment lost 7 bases and the J segment 4 bases; nucleotides outside the gene matches: 7. Per the germline V gene, CDR1 is MDHEN and CDR2 is SYDVKM. This CDR3 is 14 amino acids long. CDR3 protein: CASNRAGGSDTQYF. The CDR3 nucleotides are TGTGCCAGCAATAGGGCGGGGGGATCAGATACGCAGTATTTT.

The chain couples TRBV14 to TRBJ2-3; D perhaps matches TRBD1 (5 bases). The CDR3 extends over 16 amino acids. Trimming removed 0 bases at V and 4 bases at J, with 14 bases between. Germline CDR1 is SGHDN and CDR2 is FVKESK. As DNA, the CDR3 is TGTGCCAGCAGCCAAGAATTTTCAGGGTTTCCAGATACGCAGTATTTT. This sequence encodes CASSQEFSGFPDTQYF. Complete variable domain (other parts from reference TRBV14 and TRBJ2-3): EAGVTQFPSHSVIEKGQTVTLRCDPISGHDNLYWYRRVMGKEIKFLLHFVKESKQDESGMPNNRFLAERTGGTYSTLKVQPAELEDSGVYFCASSQEFSGFPDTQYFGPGTRLTVL.

This clone was counted between two and nine times. The chain joins TRBV6-5 to TRBJ1-3; a possible D gene is TRBD1 (6 bases). CDR1 is MNHEY and CDR2 is SVGAGI in the germline V gene. Trimming took 0 bases from V and 0 from J, leaving 9 bases between them. This CDR3 has 16 amino acids. In DNA, the CDR3 is TGTGCCAGCAGTTACTCCGCGGACAGCTCTGGAAACACCATATATTTT. The encoded protein is CASSYSADSSGNTIYF.

This chain uses TRBV5-4 with TRBJ1-3; D remains unclear. Per the germline V gene, CDR1 is SGHNT and CDR2 is YYREEE (reference sequence). This CDR3 region has 13 residues. V was clipped by 4 bases and J by 4 bases, with 9 bases between them. The CDR3 sequence: CASSTGSGNTIYF. The CDR3 bases are TGTGCCAGCAGCACGGGTTCGGGAAACACCATATATTTT. The full variable domain, completed using reference TRBV5-4 and TRBJ1-3, is ETGVTQSPTHLIKTRGQQVTLRCSSQSGHNTVSWYQQALGQGPQFIFQYYREEENGRGNFPPRFSGLQFPNYSSELNVNALELDDSALYLCASSTGSGNTIYFGEGSWLTVV.

The chain has TRBV7-9 and TRBJ2-7; TRBD2 might be the D (6 bases). The length of the CDR3 is 14 residues. The V end lost 3 bases, the J end lost 3 bases, and 12 bases lay between the germline ends. CDR1 is SEHNR, CDR2 FQNEAQ, per germline (reference sequence). This chain's CDR3 is CASSLGGVNYEQYF. For the CDR3, the DNA is TGTGCCAGCAGCTTGGGCGGGGTGAACTACGAGCAGTACTTC. Full variable domain (rest looked up from reference TRBV7-9 and TRBJ2-7): DTGVSQNPRHKITKRGQNVTFRCDPISEHNRLYWYRQTLGQGPEFLTYFQNEAQLEKSRLLSDRFSAERPKGSFSTLEIQRTEQGDSAMYLCASSLGGVNYEQYFGPGTRLTVT.

This clone was detected only a few times. Other DNA sequences within the sample encode an identical CDR3. The chain has TRBV5-4 and TRBJ2-5; D perhaps matches TRBD1 (6 bases). V was trimmed by 0 bases and J by 2 bases, leaving 8 bases between them. The CDR3 contains 14 residues. Germline V gene lookup returns CDR1 SGHNT and CDR2 YYREEE (reference sequence). The CDR3 coding sequence is TGTGCCAGCAGCTTGGCAGGGGTACAAGAGACCCAGTACTTC. It is translated as CASSLAGVQETQYF. Based on the CDR3 plus reference TRBV5-4 and TRBJ2-5, the full variable domain is ETGVTQSPTHLIKTRGQQVTLRCSSQSGHNTVSWYQQALGQGPQFIFQYYREEENGRGNFPPRFSGLQFPNYSSELNVNALELDDSALYLCASSLAGVQETQYFGPGTRLLVL.

The chain uses TRBV5-6 and TRBJ1-1; weak D call: TRBD1 (5 bases). The CDR3 is 11 amino acids. CDR1 and CDR2 from the germline V gene are SGHDT and YYEEEE. Trimming removed 10 bases at V and 1 base at J, with 8 bases between. CDR3 nucleotides: TGTGCCTGGGGCGCGAACACTGAAGCTTTCTTT. Translation: CAWGANTEAFF.

This clone was seen more than once but under ten times. The chain joins TRBV2 to TRBJ2-1; TRBD2 agrees at 14 bases. This CDR3 is built from 14 residues. The germline V gene encodes CDR1 SNHLY and CDR2 FYNNEI. The J segment lost 9 bases and the V segment lost 6 bases, leaving 4 bases of the junction unmatched. The CDR3 spells CASRAGLAGGEQFF. The CDR3 DNA follows: TGTGCCAGCAGGGCCGGACTAGCGGGGGGTGAGCAGTTCTTC.

This chain joins TRBV27 and TRBJ2-1; 12 bases map to TRBD2. Trimming took 5 bases from V and 4 from J; bases not matched to a gene: 9. There are 17 residues in the CDR3. Germline V gene data show CDR1 as MNHEY and CDR2 as SMNVEV (reference sequence). The CDR3: CASSLRLAGAIYNEQFF. CDR3 DNA: TGTGCCAGCAGTCTTAGACTAGCGGGGGCCATTTACAATGAGCAGTTCTTC.

The chain has TRBV10-3 and TRBJ2-3; D is ambiguous. Germline V gene data show CDR1 as ENHRY and CDR2 as SYGVKD. This CDR3 region has 14 residues. Trimming pared 7 bases from V and 0 bases from J, leaving 11 bases between. For the CDR3, the DNA is TGTGCCATCACCCAGTGGTCTAGCACAGATACGCAGTATTTT. Translation gives CAITQWSSTDTQYF.

This chain links TRBV7-9 with TRBJ2-5; a possible D gene is TRBD1 (7 bases). Germline loops: CDR1 SEHNR, CDR2 FQNEAQ (reference sequence). V lost 11 bases, J lost 2 bases, and 18 bases lay in between. The CDR3 spans 14 residues. This CDR3 reads CAGGYQGGQETQYF. CDR3 sequence (DNA): TGTGCCGGGGGATATCAGGGGGGTCAAGAGACCCAGTACTTC.

This clone was seen only a few times. The rearrangement links TRBV4-3 to TRBJ1-2; possibly TRBD1 for D (5 bases). The length of the CDR3 is 15 residues. Germline CDR1 and CDR2: LGHNA and YSLEER. Trimming took 0 bases from V and 1 from J, leaving 9 bases between them. The CDR3 DNA follows: TGCGCCAGCAGCCAAGATCGACAGTTTAACTATGGCTACACCTTC. Its translation is CASSQDRQFNYGYTF.

The chain is built from TRBV5-1 and TRBJ2-3; a weak D match, TRBD2 (5 bases). Germline V lookup: CDR1 SGHRS, CDR2 YFSETQ. Between the trimmed V and J ends, which lost 2 bases and 2 bases, there was a span of 9 bases. CDR3 size: 14 residues. The CDR3 protein is CASSLSRDTDTQYF. In DNA, the CDR3 is TGCGCCAGCAGCTTAAGCCGGGACACAGATACGCAGTATTTT.

The chain couples TRBV29-1 to TRBJ1-2, with TRBD1 identical over 8 bases. Unmatched junction bases numbered 8, after V lost 4 bases and J lost 4 bases. Germline CDR1 and CDR2: SQVTM and ANQGSEA. The CDR3 totals 14 residues. In DNA form, the CDR3 reads TGCAGCGTTGGGGTCCAGGGGGCCGGCTATGGCTACACCTTC. The encoded protein is CSVGVQGAGYGYTF.

This chain links TRBV6-5 with TRBJ2-1; TRBD2 aligns across 9 bases. Germline CDR1 reads MNHEY; CDR2 reads SVGAGI. J was trimmed by 5 bases and V by 0 bases; bases with no gene match: 2. The CDR3 contains 15 residues. The CDR3 DNA reads TGTGCCAGCAGTTACTCTGGACTAGCGAACAATGAGCAGTTCTTC. It translates to CASSYSGLANNEQFF.

This clone has more than one count but fewer than ten. CDR3 in amino acids: CASRTEETQYF. CDR3 nucleotides: TGTGCCAGCAGGACTGAAGAGACCCAGTACTTC. The V call is TRBV2, the J call TRBJ2-5; D ambiguous. V lost 6 bases, J lost 3 bases, and 5 bases lay in between. This CDR3 contains 11 residues. CDR1 is SNHLY, CDR2 FYNNEI, per germline.

J is TRBJ2-3 and V is TRBV7-7; 7 bases are a match to TRBD2. This CDR3 comprises 15 residues. Germline-derived CDR1 and CDR2 are SSHAT and FNYEAQ (reference sequence). Unmatched junction bases numbered 7, after V lost 6 bases and J lost 1 base. CDR3 sequence (DNA): TGTGCCAGCAGTACCGGGGGAGGGGGCACAGATACGCAGTATTTT. Its translation is CASSTGGGGTDTQYF.

The table lists this clone with a few counts. V is TRBV6-6 and J is TRBJ1-2; D uncertain. CDR3 size: 15 residues. CDR1 MNHNY and CDR2 SVGAGI come from the germline V gene (reference sequence). Trimming took off 7 bases at V and 0 bases at J, with 15 bases between the two ends. The CDR3 region has the DNA TGTGCCAGCACCCCCCCGGAGGGAGCTAACTATGGCTACACCTTC. Its translation is CASTPPEGANYGYTF.

This clone has only a few counts. This chain connects TRBV4-1 to TRBJ2-5; 7 bases map to TRBD1. V lost 0 bases to trimming and J lost 7 bases; unmatched junction nucleotides: 5. The CDR3 consists of 14 residues. CDR1 and CDR2 (germline): MGHRA, YSYEKL. CDR3 amino acids: CASSQDPAGGTQYF. The CDR3 nucleotides read TGCGCCAGCAGCCAAGATCCGGCAGGGGGGACCCAGTACTTC.